Given below is one TCR beta chain in context. This record belongs to a study of T cells in tumors and immune-related adverse events. TCRdb's table, derived via immunoSEQ multiplex PCR, lists solely in-frame clones and lacks some. The repertoire holds about 11,000 clones, with less than 95% as singletons. The CDR3 has 13 residues. CDR1 is SNHLY, CDR2 FYNNEI, per germline. Trimming removed 6 bases from V and 12 bases from J, with 18 bases in between. This clonotype was obtained from a female donor with metastatic renal cell carcinoma. The chain has TRBV2 and TRBJ2-1; D may be TRBD2 (6 bases). The material was lymph node tissue, obtained from a patient treated with anti-PD-1 therapy. This CDR3 is CASRLTRSGAQFF. Written as DNA, the CDR3 is TGTGCCAGCAGGTTGACTAGGTCCGGTGCGCAGTTCTTC.